The 28 T cell receptor beta chains presented below share a single source sample, sequenced in a study of long-term antiretroviral therapy in people with HIV. Version v3.0 of the immunoSEQ assay was performed at survey level. Assay: immunoSEQ multiplex PCR; the TCRdb copy retains only in-frame clones and omits some. The sample holds about 16,000 clones; around 90% are singletons and the top ten take approximately 12%. The sample here was unsorted PBMCs, taken 6.9 years after starting antiretroviral therapy. All receptors derive from a man aged 50-60 years with HIV.

This chain joins TRBV18 and TRBJ1-1; D ambiguous. Looked up from germline, CDR1 is KGHSH and CDR2 is LQKENI. The length of the CDR3 is 13 residues. Deletions cut 3 bases from V and 4 bases from J, with 9 bases between. The CDR3 here is CASSPEVGTEAFF. DNA for the CDR3: TGTGCCAGCTCACCGGAAGTGGGCACTGAAGCTTTCTTT.

The CDR3 protein is CSVVGTGVSYNEQFF. For the CDR3, the DNA is TGCAGCGTTGTGGGGACAGGGGTTAGTTACAATGAGCAGTTCTTC. The V call is TRBV29-1, the J call TRBJ2-1; 10 positions match TRBD1. Germline trimming cut 4 bases from V and 4 bases from J; bases unmatched to any gene: 7. Germline V CDR1 and CDR2: SQVTM, ANQGSEA. This CDR3 has 15 amino acids.

The chain carries TRBV9 and TRBJ2-1, with 7 bases aligning to TRBD2. CDR3 length: 16 amino acids. Germline V gene sequence: CDR1 SGDLS, CDR2 YYNGEE. Losses at the gene ends were 4 bases for V and 3 bases for J; bases not matched to a gene: 10. CDR3 in DNA: TGTGCCAGCAGCATTTCTGTGGGGGGGATCTACAATGAGCAGTTCTTC. Protein product: CASSISVGGIYNEQFF.

V and J are TRBV19 and TRBJ2-7; 9 bases map to TRBD1. CDR3 length: 15 amino acids. Per germline, CDR1 LNHDA and CDR2 SQIVND (reference sequence). Unmatched junction bases numbered 3, after V lost 3 bases and J lost 0 bases. The chain's CDR3 is CASSIGGQGSYEQYF. The CDR3 DNA is TGTGCCAGTAGTATTGGGGGACAGGGCTCCTACGAGCAGTACTTC.

This chain joins TRBV11-2 and TRBJ2-7; D gene unclear. This CDR3 has 14 amino acids. V lost 2 bases, J lost 2 bases, and 10 bases lay in between. Germline loops: CDR1 SGHAT, CDR2 FQNNGV. The DNA for the CDR3 is TGTGCCAGCAGCTTATTAACCCGAACCTACGAGCAGTACTTC. Translating it yields CASSLLTRTYEQYF.

The rearrangement uses TRBV6-4 and TRBJ2-3, with D uncertain. CDR1 and CDR2 (germline): MRHNA, SNTAGT. Trimming left V 8 bases short and J 0 bases short, with 9 bases between. The CDR3 contains 13 residues. The CDR3 reads CASSGDSTDTQYF. In DNA, the CDR3 is TGTGCCAGCTCGGGTGACAGCACAGATACGCAGTATTTT.

The CDR3 sequence is CASSLAGTSGISYEQYF. Here the CDR3 DNA reads TGTGCCAGCAGCTTAGCCGGGACTAGCGGGATCTCCTACGAGCAGTACTTC. V gene TRBV7-8 combines with J gene TRBJ2-7, with TRBD2 matching over 13 bases. CDR1 is SGHVS, CDR2 FQNEAQ, per germline. V trimming: 0 bases; J trimming: 0 bases; junction bases outside the gene matches: 2. This CDR3 region has 17 residues.

In this sample, this clone turned up once. The chain has TRBV5-4 and TRBJ1-2; perhaps TRBD1 as D (5 bases). V was shortened by 4 bases and J by 1 base, with 8 bases between the two germline ends. Germline loops: CDR1 SGHNT, CDR2 YYREEE (reference sequence). CDR3 size: 13 residues. The CDR3 here is CASSLTDNYGYTF. CDR3 in DNA: TGTGCCAGCAGCCTGACAGATAACTATGGCTACACCTTC.

The CDR3 region has the DNA TGTGCCAGCAGTTTATCGGGACTAGCGGGAGAAGAGCAGTACTTC. Translating it yields CASSLSGLAGEEQYF. The V and J genes are TRBV27 and TRBJ2-7, with 14 nucleotides matching TRBD2. J was trimmed by 7 bases and V by 0 bases; bases with no gene match: 2. The CDR3 runs to 15 residues. Germline-derived CDR1 and CDR2 are MNHEY and SMNVEV (reference sequence).

This clone was seen once. The chain uses TRBV5-1 and TRBJ2-5; either TRBD1 or TRBD2 may supply D (5 bases each). This CDR3 region has 15 residues. Germline V CDR1 and CDR2: SGHRS, YFSETQ. The germline V and J ends were trimmed by 3 bases and 1 base, with 13 bases remaining between them. The CDR3 protein is CASSSKTGLQETQYF. Written as DNA, the CDR3 is TGCGCCAGCAGCTCGAAAACGGGGCTCCAAGAGACCCAGTACTTC. The full variable domain, completed using reference TRBV5-1 and TRBJ2-5, is KAGVTQTPRYLIKTRGQQVTLSCSPISGHRSVSWYQQTPGQGLQFLFEYFSETQRNKGNFPGRFSGRQFSNSRSEMNVSTLELGDSALYLCASSSKTGLQETQYFGPGTRLLVL.

The chain employs TRBV27 and TRBJ2-6, with D possibly TRBD1 on 6 matching bases. The CDR3 spans 15 residues. Trimming pared 6 bases from V and 4 bases from J, leaving 13 bases between. Germline CDR1 reads MNHEY; CDR2 reads SMNVEV (reference sequence). DNA of the CDR3: TGTGCCAGCAGACAGGGTTGGTCAGGGGCCAACGTCCTGACTTTC. Amino acids: CASRQGWSGANVLTF.

This chain connects TRBV28 to TRBJ1-5; TRBD1 aligns across 10 bases. CDR3 size: 15 residues. The germline V gene has CDR1 MDHEN and CDR2 SYDVKM. With 6 bases clipped from V and 6 bases from J, the junction kept 8 bases outside the gene matches. The CDR3 DNA sequence: TGTGCCAGCAGAATAGGACAGGGGGAAAGTCAGCCCCAGCATTTT. Its protein product is CASRIGQGESQPQHF.

This rearrangement joins TRBV15 to TRBJ2-2; 7 bases are shared with TRBD1. The ends lost 0 bases at V and 5 bases at J; junction bases unmatched: 9. CDR3 size: 17 residues. Per the germline V gene, CDR1 is LNHNV and CDR2 is YYDKDF (reference sequence). The CDR3 sequence is CATSRDRWDSKTGELFF. Here the CDR3 DNA reads TGTGCCACCAGCAGAGATCGTTGGGACAGCAAAACCGGGGAGCTGTTTTTT.

This clone was seen once. The chain is built from TRBV6-5 and TRBJ1-5; D remains unclear. V lost 2 bases and J 2 bases, leaving 4 bases between the germline ends. CDR3 size: 13 residues. Germline V lookup: CDR1 MNHEY, CDR2 SVGAGI. The CDR3 nucleotides are TGTGCCAGCAGTTACGGCCGCAATCAGCCCCAGCATTTT. It encodes CASSYGRNQPQHF.

The chain is built from TRBV25-1 and TRBJ2-7; D is unclear. The V end lost 1 base, the J end lost 2 bases, and 6 bases lay between the germline ends. The germline V gene encodes CDR1 MGHDK and CDR2 SYGVNS. The CDR3 sequence is 13 residues long. The CDR3 DNA follows: TGTGCCAGCAGTGAATTGGTAACCTACGAGCAGTACTTC. Translating gives CASSELVTYEQYF.

The J gene is TRBJ2-7, the V gene TRBV10-3, with D uncertain. Germline-derived CDR1 and CDR2 are ENHRY and SYGVKD. Trimming stripped 8 bases from V and 1 base from J, with 12 bases between. The CDR3 extends over 13 amino acids. CDR3 sequence reads: CAILQAGSYEQYF. DNA of the CDR3: TGTGCCATCCTCCAAGCCGGGTCCTACGAGCAGTACTTC.

This clone was detected once. V usage is TRBV27 and J usage is TRBJ2-3, with 7 bases aligning to TRBD2. The CDR3 contains 17 residues. V shed 2 bases and J 4 bases; nucleotides not matched to a gene: 12. Germline V gives CDR1 MNHEY, CDR2 SMNVEV (reference sequence). The CDR3 nucleotides read TGTGCCAGCAGTTTAATCCCCCCGGGGGGTGGGTCAGATACGCAGTATTTT. Its translation: CASSLIPPGGGSDTQYF.

This rearrangement joins TRBV7-9 to TRBJ2-3; D not resolved. The V gene lost 8 bases and the J gene lost 0 bases, with 12 bases spanning the gap. The germline V gene encodes CDR1 SEHNR and CDR2 FQNEAQ (reference sequence). This CDR3 contains 14 residues. The CDR3 region has the DNA TGTGCCAGCGTCGGACCCTCCAGCACAGATACGCAGTATTTT. It translates to CASVGPSSTDTQYF. The whole variable domain, remainder taken from reference TRBV7-9 and TRBJ2-3, is DTGVSQNPRHKITKRGQNVTFRCDPISEHNRLYWYRQTLGQGPEFLTYFQNEAQLEKSRLLSDRFSAERPKGSFSTLEIQRTEQGDSAMYLCASVGPSSTDTQYFGPGTRLTVL.

The chain recombines TRBV28 with TRBJ1-5, with D maybe TRBD1 (6 bases). The CDR3 extends over 15 amino acids. Germline lookup yields CDR1 MDHEN and CDR2 SYDVKM. The V gene lost 1 base and the J gene lost 4 bases, with 11 bases spanning the gap. The CDR3 is CASSLSQGWNQPQHF. The CDR3 region has the DNA TGTGCCAGCAGTTTATCCCAGGGGTGGAATCAGCCCCAGCATTTT. Full variable domain (remainder filled in from reference TRBV28 and TRBJ1-5): DVKVTQSSRYLVKRTGEKVFLECVQDMDHENMFWYRQDPGLGLRLIYFSYDVKMKEKGDIPEGYSVSREKKERFSLILESASTNQTSMYLCASSLSQGWNQPQHFGDGTRLSIL.

The chain has TRBV4-2 and TRBJ2-7; tentatively, D is TRBD1 or TRBD2 (5 bases each). V lost 2 bases and J lost 0, with 8 bases in between. The germline gives CDR1 LGHNA, CDR2 YNFKEQ. The CDR3 loop spans 14 amino acids. The CDR3 sequence: CASSQPGPSYEQYF. CDR3 DNA sequence: TGTGCCAGCAGCCAACCGGGGCCCTCCTACGAGCAGTACTTC.

The chain joins TRBV7-6 to TRBJ2-1, with D possibly TRBD2 on 5 matching bases. The V end lost 5 bases, the J end lost 8 bases, and 16 bases lay between the germline ends. There are 14 residues in the CDR3. Germline CDR1 reads SGHVS; CDR2 reads FNYEAQ. The DNA for the CDR3 is TGTGCCAGCAGCCCAGTACTAGTATCCGATGAGCAGTTCTTC. Translation: CASSPVLVSDEQFF. Complete variable domain (other parts from reference TRBV7-6 and TRBJ2-1): GAGVSQSPRYKVTKRGQDVALRCDPISGHVSLYWYRQALGQGPEFLTYFNYEAQQDKSGLPNDRFSAERPEGSISTLTIQRTEQRDSAMYRCASSPVLVSDEQFFGPGTRLTVL.

The rearrangement joins TRBV5-6 to TRBJ1-1; 7 bases match TRBD1. There are 19 residues in the CDR3. Germline V gene data show CDR1 as SGHDT and CDR2 as YYEEEE. The ends lost 0 bases at V and 0 bases at J; junction bases unmatched: 14. In nucleotides, the CDR3 is TGTGCCAGCAGCTTGGGGGTAGCACAGGGGTACTTGTTGAACACTGAAGCTTTCTTT. This gives the protein CASSLGVAQGYLLNTEAFF.

The table lists this clone with a few counts. The chain uses TRBV5-1 and TRBJ2-7, with 8 bases lining up with TRBD1. CDR1 SGHRS and CDR2 YFSETQ come from the germline V gene. The CDR3 extends over 13 amino acids. V was pared by 6 bases and J by 4 bases, with 6 bases of the junction left unmatched. The CDR3 reads CASMEDRGYEQYF. The CDR3 coding sequence is TGCGCCAGCATGGAAGACAGGGGTTACGAGCAGTACTTC.

About this clone: Germline and junction disagree at one end, which may indicate a read error. This chain joins TRBV5-4 and TRBJ1-1; perhaps TRBD1 as D (6 bases). Germline assignment: CDR1 SGHNT and CDR2 YYREEE (reference sequence). This CDR3 has 16 amino acids. DNA of the CDR3: TGCGCCAGCAGCCAAGGAACAGGGTCCTGGAACACTGAAGCTTTCTTT. The encoded protein is CASSQGTGSWNTEAFF.

The sample holds one count of this clone. J is TRBJ2-2 and V is TRBV6-5, with D perhaps matching TRBD1 or TRBD2 (5 bases each). The CDR3 has 14 residues. The V gene's germline CDR1 is MNHEY and CDR2 SVGAGI. Trimming removed 2 bases at V and 1 base at J, with 5 bases between. CDR3 residues: CASSYGGNTGELFF. CDR3 DNA sequence: TGTGCCAGCAGTTACGGGGGGAACACCGGGGAGCTGTTTTTT.

For this clone: Germline is not matched at one junction end, which may reflect a read error. The V and J genes are TRBV18 and TRBJ1-4; TRBD1 matches at 7 bases. The germline V gene encodes CDR1 KGHSH and CDR2 LQKENI. This CDR3 is 17 amino acids long. The CDR3 here is CASSPLTITTGNEKLFF. For the CDR3, the DNA is TGTGCCAGCTCACCACTTACGATTACGACAGGGAATGAGAAACTGTTTTTT.

This clone was seen a single time. In DNA, the CDR3 is TGTGCCAGTAGTACTCAGGGGGTACCCCTCTACGAGCAGTACTTC. Residues: CASSTQGVPLYEQYF. V usage is TRBV19 and J usage is TRBJ2-7; TRBD1 matches 7 bases. This CDR3 spans 15 amino acids. J gave up 3 bases and V 4 bases, and 9 bases lay outside the gene matches. Per germline, CDR1 LNHDA and CDR2 SQIVND (reference sequence).

V gene TRBV15 combines with J gene TRBJ1-1, with D perhaps matching TRBD1 (5 bases). V was cut by 0 bases and J by 1 base, with 12 bases left in between. Germline V CDR1 and CDR2: LNHNV, YYDKDF (reference sequence). This CDR3 has 16 amino acids. The CDR3, as DNA: TGTGCCACCAGCAGAGACCTATTGCAGGGGAACACTGAAGCTTTCTTT. Translated: CATSRDLLQGNTEAFF.